This T cell receptor beta chain was sequenced for a study of T cells in Graves' hyperthyroidism and ophthalmopathy. Exclusion of a patient resulted from uncontrolled infection, other autoimmune disease, pregnancy or lactation. Whole-study findings and limits: Blood shared most expanded thyroid clonotypes above 0.001.

The CDR3 has 13 amino acids. The V and J ends lost 0 bases and 9 bases respectively, with 9 bases between them. From germline, CDR1 is SGHDN and CDR2 FVKESK. TCR beta CDR3 sequences were amplified from RNA transcripts. The TCR CDR3 first-round RT-PCR relied on the HTBI primer set. Via MiXCR, TCRdb re-called the multiplex PCR reads, giving one row per CDR3 protein. The repertoire consists of 490,000 or so distinct CDR3 sequences, with approximately 23% occurring once and the leading ten covering about 49%. In its sample, this clonotype was seen a few times. Its antigen is as yet unknown. The TCR sequence derives from a woman aged 65 to 85 with Graves' ophthalmopathy. The chain carries TRBV14 and TRBJ2-1; D ambiguous. Sequencing was performed on blood. Written as DNA, the CDR3 is TGTGCCAGCAGCCAAGATCGCCTGGGTGAGCAGTTCTTC. Its translation is CASSQDRLGEQFF.